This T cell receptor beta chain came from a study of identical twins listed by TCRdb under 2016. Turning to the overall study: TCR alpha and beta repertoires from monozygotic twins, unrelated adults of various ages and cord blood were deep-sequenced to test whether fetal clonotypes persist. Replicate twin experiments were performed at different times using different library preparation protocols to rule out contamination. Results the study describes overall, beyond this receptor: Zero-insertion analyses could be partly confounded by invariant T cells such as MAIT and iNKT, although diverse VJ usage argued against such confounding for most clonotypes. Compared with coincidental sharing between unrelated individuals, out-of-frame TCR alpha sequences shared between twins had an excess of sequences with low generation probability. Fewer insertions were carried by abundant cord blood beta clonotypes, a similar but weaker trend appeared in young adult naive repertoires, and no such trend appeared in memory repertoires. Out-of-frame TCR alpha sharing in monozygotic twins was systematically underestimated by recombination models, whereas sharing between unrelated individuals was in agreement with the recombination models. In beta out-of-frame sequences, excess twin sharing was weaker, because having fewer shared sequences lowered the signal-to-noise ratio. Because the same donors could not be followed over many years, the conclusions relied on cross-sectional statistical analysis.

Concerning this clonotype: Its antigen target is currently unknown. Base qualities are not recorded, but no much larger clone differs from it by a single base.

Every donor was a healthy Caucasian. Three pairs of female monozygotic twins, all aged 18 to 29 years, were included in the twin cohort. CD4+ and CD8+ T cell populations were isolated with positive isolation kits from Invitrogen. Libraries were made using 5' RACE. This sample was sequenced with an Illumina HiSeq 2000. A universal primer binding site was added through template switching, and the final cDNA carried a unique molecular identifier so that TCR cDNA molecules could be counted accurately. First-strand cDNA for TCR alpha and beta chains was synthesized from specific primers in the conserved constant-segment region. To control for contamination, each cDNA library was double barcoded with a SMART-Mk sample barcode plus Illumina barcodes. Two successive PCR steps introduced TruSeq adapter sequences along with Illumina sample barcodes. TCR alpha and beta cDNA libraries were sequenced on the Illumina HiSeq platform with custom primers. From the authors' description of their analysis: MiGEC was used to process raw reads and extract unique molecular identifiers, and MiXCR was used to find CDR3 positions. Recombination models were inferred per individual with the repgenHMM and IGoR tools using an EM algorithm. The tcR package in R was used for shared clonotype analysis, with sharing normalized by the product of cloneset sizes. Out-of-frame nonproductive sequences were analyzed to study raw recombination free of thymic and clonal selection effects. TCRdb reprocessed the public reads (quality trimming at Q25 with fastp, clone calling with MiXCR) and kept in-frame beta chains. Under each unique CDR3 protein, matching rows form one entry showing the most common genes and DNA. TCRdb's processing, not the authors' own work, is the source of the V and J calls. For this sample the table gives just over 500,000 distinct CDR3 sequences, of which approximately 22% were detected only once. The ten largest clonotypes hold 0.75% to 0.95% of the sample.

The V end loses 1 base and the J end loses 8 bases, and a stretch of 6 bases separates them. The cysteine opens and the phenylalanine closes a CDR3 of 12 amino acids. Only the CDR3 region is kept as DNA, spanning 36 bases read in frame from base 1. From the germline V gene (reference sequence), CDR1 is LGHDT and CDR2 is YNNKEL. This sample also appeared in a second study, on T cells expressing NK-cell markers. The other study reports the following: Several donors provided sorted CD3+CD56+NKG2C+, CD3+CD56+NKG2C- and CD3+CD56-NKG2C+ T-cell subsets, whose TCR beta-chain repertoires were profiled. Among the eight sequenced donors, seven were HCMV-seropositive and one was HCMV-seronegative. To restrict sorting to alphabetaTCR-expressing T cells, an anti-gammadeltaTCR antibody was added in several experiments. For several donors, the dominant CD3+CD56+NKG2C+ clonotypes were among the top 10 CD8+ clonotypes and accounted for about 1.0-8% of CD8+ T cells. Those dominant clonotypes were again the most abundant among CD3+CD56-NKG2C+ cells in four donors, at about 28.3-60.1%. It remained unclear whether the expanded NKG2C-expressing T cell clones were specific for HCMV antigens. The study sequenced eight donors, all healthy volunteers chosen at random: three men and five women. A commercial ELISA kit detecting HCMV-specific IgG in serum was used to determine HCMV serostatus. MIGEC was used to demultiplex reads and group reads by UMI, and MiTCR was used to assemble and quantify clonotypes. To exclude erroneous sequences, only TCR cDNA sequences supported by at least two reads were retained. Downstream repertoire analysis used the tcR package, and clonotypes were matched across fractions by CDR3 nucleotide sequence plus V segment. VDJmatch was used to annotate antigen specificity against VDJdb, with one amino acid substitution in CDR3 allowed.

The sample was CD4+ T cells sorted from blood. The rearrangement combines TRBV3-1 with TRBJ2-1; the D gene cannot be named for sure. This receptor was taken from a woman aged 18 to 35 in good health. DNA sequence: TGTGCCAGCAGCCAAGTTGGCGATGAGCAGTTCTTC. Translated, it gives CASSQVGDEQFF.